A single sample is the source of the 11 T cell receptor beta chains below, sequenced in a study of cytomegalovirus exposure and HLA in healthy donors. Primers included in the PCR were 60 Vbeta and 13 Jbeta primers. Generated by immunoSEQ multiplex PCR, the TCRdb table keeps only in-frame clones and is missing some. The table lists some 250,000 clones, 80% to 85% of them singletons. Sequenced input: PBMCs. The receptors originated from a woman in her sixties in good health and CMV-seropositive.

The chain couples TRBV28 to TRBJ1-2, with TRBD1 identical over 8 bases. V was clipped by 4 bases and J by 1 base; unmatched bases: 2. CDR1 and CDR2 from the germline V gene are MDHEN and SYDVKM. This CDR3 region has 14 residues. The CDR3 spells CASSYRGDNYGYTF. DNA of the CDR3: TGTGCCAGCAGTTACAGGGGGGATAACTATGGCTACACCTTC.

The DNA of the CDR3 is TGTGCCAGCAGCCCGGACAGATACGAGCAGTACTTC. This codes for CASSPDRYEQYF. This chain uses TRBV5-6 with TRBJ2-7; D may be TRBD1 (6 bases). Trimming shortened V by 4 bases and J by 4 bases, and 9 bases separated the two germline ends. The CDR3 length is 12 residues. Germline V lookup: CDR1 SGHDT, CDR2 YYEEEE.

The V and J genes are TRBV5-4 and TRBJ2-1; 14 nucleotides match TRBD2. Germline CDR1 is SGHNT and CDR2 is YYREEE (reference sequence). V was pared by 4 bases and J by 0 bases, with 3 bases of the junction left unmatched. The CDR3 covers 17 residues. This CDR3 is CASSRGLAGVSYNEQFF. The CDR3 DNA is TGTGCCAGCAGCCGGGGACTAGCGGGGGTCTCCTACAATGAGCAGTTCTTC.

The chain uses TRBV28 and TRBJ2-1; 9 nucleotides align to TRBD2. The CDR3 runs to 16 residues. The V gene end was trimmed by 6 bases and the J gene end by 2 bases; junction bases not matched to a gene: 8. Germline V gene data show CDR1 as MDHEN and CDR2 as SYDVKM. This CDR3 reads CASRLAAGGAYNEQFF. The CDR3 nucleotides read TGTGCCAGCAGACTTGCAGCGGGAGGTGCCTACAATGAGCAGTTCTTC.

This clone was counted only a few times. The CDR3 sequence is CASSESSVGGQFF. DNA for the CDR3: TGTGCCAGCAGTGAATCGTCGGTGGGGGGGCAGTTCTTC. The chain carries TRBV6-1 and TRBJ2-1, with TRBD2 as a possible D gene (6 bases). The CDR3 is 13 amino acids. V gave up 2 bases and J gave up 12 bases, with 14 bases separating them. From germline, CDR1 is MNHNS and CDR2 SASEGT.

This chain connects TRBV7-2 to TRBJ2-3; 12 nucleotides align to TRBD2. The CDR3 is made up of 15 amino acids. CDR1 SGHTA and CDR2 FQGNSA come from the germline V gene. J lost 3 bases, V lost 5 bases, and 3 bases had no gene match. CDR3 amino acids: CASSAGLAGTDTQYF. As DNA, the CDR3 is TGTGCCAGCAGCGCCGGACTAGCGGGGACAGATACGCAGTATTTT.

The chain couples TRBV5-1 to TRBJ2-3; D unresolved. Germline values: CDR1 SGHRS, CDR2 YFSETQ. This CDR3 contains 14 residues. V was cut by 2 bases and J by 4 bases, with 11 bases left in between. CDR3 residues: CASSFGARPDTQYF. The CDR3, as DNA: TGCGCCAGCAGCTTCGGAGCGAGACCAGATACGCAGTATTTT.

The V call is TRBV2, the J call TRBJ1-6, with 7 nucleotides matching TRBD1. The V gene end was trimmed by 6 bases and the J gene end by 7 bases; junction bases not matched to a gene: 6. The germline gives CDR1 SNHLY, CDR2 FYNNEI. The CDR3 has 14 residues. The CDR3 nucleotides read TGTGCCAGCAGCTGGGACAGATCCAATTCACCCCTCCACTTT. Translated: CASSWDRSNSPLHF.

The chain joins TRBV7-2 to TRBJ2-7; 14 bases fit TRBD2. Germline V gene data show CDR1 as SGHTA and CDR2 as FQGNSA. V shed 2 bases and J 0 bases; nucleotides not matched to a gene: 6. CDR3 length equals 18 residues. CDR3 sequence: CASSLLGLAGVPSYEQYF. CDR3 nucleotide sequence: TGTGCCAGCAGCTTACTGGGACTAGCGGGAGTCCCCTCCTACGAGCAGTACTTC.

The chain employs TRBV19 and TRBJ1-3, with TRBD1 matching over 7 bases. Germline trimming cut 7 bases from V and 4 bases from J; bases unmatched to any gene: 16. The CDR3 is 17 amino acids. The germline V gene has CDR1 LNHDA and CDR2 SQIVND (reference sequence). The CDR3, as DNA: TGTGCCAGTACCCTGAGGAGAGGGGGCTTTAGCGGAAACACCATATATTTT. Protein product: CASTLRRGGFSGNTIYF.

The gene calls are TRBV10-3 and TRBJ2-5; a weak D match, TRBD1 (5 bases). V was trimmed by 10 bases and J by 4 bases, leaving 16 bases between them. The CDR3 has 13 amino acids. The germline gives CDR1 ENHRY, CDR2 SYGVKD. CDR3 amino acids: CATKETATETQYF. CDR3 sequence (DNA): TGTGCCACCAAGGAGACAGCGACAGAGACCCAGTACTTC.